The 18 T cell receptor beta chains below all came from one sample that was sequenced in a study of graft-versus-host responses after intestinal transplantation. Labeling with CFSE marked roughly 200,000 responder cells, which were plated with roughly 200,000 irradiated, violet-dye-labeled stimulator cells. Sequencing was performed with immunoSEQ multiplex PCR; in TCRdb, only in-frame clones are kept and a portion is missing. The profile shows over 15,000 clones, around two fifths of them singletons. The sequences come from alloreactive CD8+ T cells from a mixed lymphocyte reaction culture, collected before intestinal transplant. As to subset: CFSE-low proliferating T cells sorted from approximately 6-day pre-transplant mixed lymphocyte reaction (GvH or HvG direction). These TCRs come from a human patient who received an intestinal transplant.

J is TRBJ1-2 and V is TRBV5-1; TRBD1 might be the D (5 bases). The CDR3 is 14 amino acids. Trimming shortened V by 0 bases and J by 4 bases, and 10 bases separated the two germline ends. Germline V gene data show CDR1 as SGHRS and CDR2 as YFSETQ. CDR3 coding DNA: TGCGCCAGCAGCTTGGTCAGGGCCGCCTATGGCTACACCTTC. Amino acid sequence: CASSLVRAAYGYTF.

The chain carries TRBV7-8 and TRBJ1-4; TRBD1 matches 8 bases. The V gene's germline CDR1 is SGHVS and CDR2 FQNEAQ. This CDR3 spans 17 amino acids. V lost 5 bases to trimming and J lost 5 bases; unmatched junction nucleotides: 13. The CDR3 DNA sequence: TGTGCCAGCAGCCCGGGAGGCCAGGGGGCGAAGAATGAAAAACTGTTTTTT. It translates to CASSPGGQGAKNEKLFF.

By its share, this clone is medium-sized. The rearrangement uses TRBV6-1 and TRBJ2-7, with 7 positions matching TRBD1. From germline, CDR1 is MNHNS and CDR2 SASEGT. J was trimmed by 0 bases and V by 1 base; bases with no gene match: 6. The CDR3 is made up of 16 amino acids. The DNA for the CDR3 is TGTGCCAGCAGTGAAGATCTCGCAGGGGGCTCCTACGAGCAGTACTTC. It is translated as CASSEDLAGGSYEQYF.

The table lists this clone with a few counts. The chain is built from TRBV27 and TRBJ2-1; 8 bases fit TRBD2. CDR1 and CDR2 from the germline V gene are MNHEY and SMNVEV (reference sequence). V gave up 5 bases and J gave up 3 bases; unmatched junction bases: 6. This CDR3 region has 15 residues. In DNA, the CDR3 is TGTGCCAGCAGTCGAGCGGGAGCGAACTACAATGAGCAGTTCTTC. Translating gives CASSRAGANYNEQFF.

This clone has more than one count but fewer than ten. The chain combines TRBV27 with TRBJ2-1; the D gene is possibly TRBD2 (5 bases). The V gene's germline CDR1 is MNHEY and CDR2 SMNVEV (reference sequence). V was pared by 2 bases and J by 4 bases, with 12 bases between. This CDR3 is built from 15 residues. The chain's CDR3 is CASSLVSGNYNEQFF. As DNA, the CDR3 is TGTGCCAGCAGTTTAGTCAGCGGAAATTACAATGAGCAGTTCTTC.

This clone showed up just a few times. This chain links TRBV29-1 with TRBJ1-2, with 10 positions matching TRBD1. The CDR3 runs 19 residues. V lost 3 bases and J lost 2; bases outside the gene matches: 18. Germline lookup yields CDR1 SQVTM and CDR2 ANQGSEA. The CDR3 sequence is CSVESKEGTGDGVNYGYTF. In nucleotides, the CDR3 is TGCAGCGTTGAGAGCAAGGAGGGGACAGGGGATGGTGTAAACTATGGCTACACCTTC.

By share, this clone counts as medium-sized. This chain links TRBV27 with TRBJ1-1; 11 bases line up with TRBD1. Unmatched junction bases numbered 4, after V lost 4 bases and J lost 6 bases. Germline CDR1 and CDR2: MNHEY and SMNVEV (reference sequence). CDR3 size: 14 residues. The CDR3 bases are TGTGCCAGCAGTTGGACAGGGGGCAGCGCTGAAGCTTTCTTT. It translates to CASSWTGGSAEAFF.

V gene TRBV15 combines with J gene TRBJ2-1, with 9 nucleotides matching TRBD2. Germline CDR1 LNHNV, CDR2 YYDKDF (reference sequence). The CDR3 extends over 14 amino acids. V was clipped by 5 bases and J by 6 bases; unmatched bases: 5. For the CDR3, the DNA is TGTGCCACCAGCGGTCTAGCGGGGCCCAATGAGCAGTTCTTC. As protein: CATSGLAGPNEQFF.

This clone is medium-sized by share. The chain links TRBV27 to TRBJ2-7; D remains ambiguous. V was trimmed by 6 bases and J by 2 bases, leaving 11 bases between them. The CDR3 runs to 13 residues. Germline assignment: CDR1 MNHEY and CDR2 SMNVEV (reference sequence). The CDR3 DNA sequence: TGTGCCAGCAGCCTGAGTGTCGCCTACGAGCAGTACTTC. Its translation: CASSLSVAYEQYF.

The chain combines TRBV14 with TRBJ1-1; D might be TRBD1 (5 bases). The CDR3 extends over 16 amino acids. Trimming left V 0 bases short and J 5 bases short, with 16 bases between. Germline V gives CDR1 SGHDN, CDR2 FVKESK. CDR3 DNA sequence: TGTGCCAGCAGCCAAGAATCTTGGTGGGGGAGGACTGAAGCTTTCTTT. Encoded protein: CASSQESWWGRTEAFF.

This rearrangement joins TRBV6-5 to TRBJ2-5; 9 nucleotides agree with TRBD1. The germline gives CDR1 MNHEY, CDR2 SVGAGI. The CDR3 sequence is 15 residues long. V lost 1 base and J lost 5; bases outside the gene matches: 5. The CDR3 sequence: CASSYYDRGGETQYF. The CDR3 DNA sequence: TGTGCCAGCAGTTACTATGACAGGGGGGGGGAGACCCAGTACTTC.

This clone turned up a few times. This CDR3 reads CASSYTGEAEAFF. Written as DNA, the CDR3 is TGTGCCAGCAGCTATACAGGGGAAGCTGAAGCTTTCTTT. The chain joins TRBV11-2 to TRBJ1-1; 7 bases match TRBD1. The germline V gene has CDR1 SGHAT and CDR2 FQNNGV. V shed 4 bases and J 6 bases; nucleotides not matched to a gene: 5. The CDR3 covers 13 residues.

This rearrangement joins TRBV4-1 to TRBJ2-3, with 9 bases fitting TRBD2. V was clipped by 0 bases and J by 4 bases; unmatched bases: 14. CDR3 length equals 19 residues. Germline V lookup: CDR1 MGHRA, CDR2 YSYEKL. CDR3 region: CASSQETFPGAGGPDTQYF. For the CDR3, the DNA is TGCGCCAGCAGCCAAGAGACATTTCCGGGAGCGGGAGGACCAGATACGCAGTATTTT.

This chain links TRBV5-4 with TRBJ2-2; a weak D match, TRBD2 (5 bases). The CDR3 extends over 15 amino acids. V was shortened by 4 bases and J by 0 bases, with 10 bases between the two germline ends. Per the germline V gene, CDR1 is SGHNT and CDR2 is YYREEE (reference sequence). The CDR3 spells CASSGGPTNTGELFF. In DNA, the CDR3 is TGTGCCAGCAGCGGAGGACCTACGAACACCGGGGAGCTGTTTTTT.

In DNA form, the CDR3 reads TGTGCCAGCAGCCTCCCGCCCGGGACAGAACACACAGATACGCAGTATTTT. This translates into CASSLPPGTEHTDTQYF. V gene TRBV9 combines with J gene TRBJ2-3; 7 nucleotides line up with TRBD1. This CDR3 comprises 17 residues. Trimming removed 4 bases from V and 2 bases from J; junction bases left unmatched: 13. Germline lookup yields CDR1 SGDLS and CDR2 YYNGEE.

The chain recombines TRBV23-1 with TRBJ2-2, with 10 nucleotides matching TRBD2. TRBV23-1 is placed among ORFs of uncertain function. The CDR3 sequence is 18 residues long. Losses at the gene ends were 0 bases for V and 8 bases for J; bases not matched to a gene: 12. The CDR3 spells CASSQSTGSGRAEGELFF. The CDR3 nucleotides are TGCGCCAGCAGTCAATCGACAGGAAGCGGGAGGGCCGAGGGGGAGCTGTTTTTT.

The V gene is TRBV10-2, the J gene TRBJ2-4, with 7 bases matching TRBD2. The CDR3 consists of 20 residues. Per germline, CDR1 WSHSY and CDR2 SAAADI. Trimming cost V 6 bases and J 0 bases; bases outside gene matches: 20. DNA of the CDR3: TGCGCCAGCAGGCCCAAGTACTTTCTAGCGGAACTCGTAGCCAAAAACATTCAGTACTTC. Protein: CASRPKYFLAELVAKNIQYF.

This clone has more than one count but fewer than ten. J is TRBJ1-2 and V is TRBV7-1, with TRBD1 matching 8 bases. TRBV7-1 falls under the ORF class, with uncertain function. Trimming at V came to 4 bases and at J to 5 bases, leaving 6 bases not matched to a gene. This CDR3 contains 14 residues. The CDR3 DNA reads TGTGCCAGCAGCTTAGGGACAGGCAGTTATGGCTACACCTTC. The encoded protein is CASSLGTGSYGYTF.